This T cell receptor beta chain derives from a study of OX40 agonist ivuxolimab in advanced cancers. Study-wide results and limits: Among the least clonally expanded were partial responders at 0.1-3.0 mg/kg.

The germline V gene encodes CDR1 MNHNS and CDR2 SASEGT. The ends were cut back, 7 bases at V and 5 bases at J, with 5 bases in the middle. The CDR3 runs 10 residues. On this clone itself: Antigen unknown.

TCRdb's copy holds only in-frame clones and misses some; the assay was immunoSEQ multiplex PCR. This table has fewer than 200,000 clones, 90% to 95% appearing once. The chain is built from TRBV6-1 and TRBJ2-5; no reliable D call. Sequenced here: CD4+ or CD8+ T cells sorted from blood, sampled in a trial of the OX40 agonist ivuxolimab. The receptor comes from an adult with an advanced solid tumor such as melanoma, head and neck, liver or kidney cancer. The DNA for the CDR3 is TGTGCCAGCACCCGCGAGACCCAGTACTTC. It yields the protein CASTRETQYF.